The 19 T cell receptor beta chains listed next were all sequenced from one sample in a study of T cells expressing NK-cell markers (dated by TCRdb to 2020 to 2021). The library came from 5' RACE. Sequencer: Illumina HiSeq 2000. The reads underwent TCRdb reprocessing, giving one record for each CDR3 protein sequence and no DNA. The table kept for this sample lists 350,000 to 400,000 distinct CDR3 sequences. The ten biggest clones cover roughly a tenth of the sample. Source material: blood T cells: a sorted CD56 or NKG2C T cell subset, CD4+ or CD8+ T cells, or bulk PBMC T cells (not recorded which). These receptors came from a woman in her forties or fifties in good health. Donor details come from another sample of the same person, matched by shared clones.

The chain recombines TRBV5-1 with TRBJ1-1; without DNA, the TCRdb call of TRBD1 cannot be checked. Germline V CDR1 and CDR2: SGHRS, YFSETQ. The CDR3 contains 16 residues. The CDR3: CASSPYRDSLDTEAFF.

The chain uses TRBV29-1 and TRBJ2-2. The CDR3 totals 13 residues. The germline V gene has CDR1 SQVTM and CDR2 ANQGSEA. This CDR3 is CSVGVINTGELFF.

V is TRBV5-1 and J is TRBJ2-5. The CDR3 consists of 14 residues. The germline CDR1 and CDR2 sequences are SGHRS and YFSETQ. CDR3 region: CASSSDTPLKTQYF. The full variable domain, rest sourced from reference TRBV5-1 and TRBJ2-5, is KAGVTQTPRYLIKTRGQQVTLSCSPISGHRSVSWYQQTPGQGLQFLFEYFSETQRNKGNFPGRFSGRQFSNSRSEMNVSTLELGDSALYLCASSSDTPLKTQYFGPGTRLLVL.

The gene calls are TRBV20-1 and TRBJ2-1; the D call of TRBD2 rests on TCRdb alone, since no DNA is present to check it. The germline V gene encodes CDR1 DFQATT and CDR2 SNEGSKA (reference sequence). The CDR3 is 15 residues long. This CDR3 is CSARLAGLFYNEQFF.

The gene calls are TRBV20-1 and TRBJ2-3. The CDR3 totals 13 residues. Germline CDR1 is DFQATT and CDR2 is SNEGSKA (reference sequence). The CDR3 sequence is CSARESATDTQYF.

The rearrangement links TRBV20-1 to TRBJ2-3; the TCRdb D gene call, TRBD2, has no DNA to confirm it. CDR1 DFQATT and CDR2 SNEGSKA come from the germline V gene (reference sequence). This CDR3 spans 18 amino acids. CDR3 region: CSARAPGLAGGRTDTQYF.

The chain has TRBV3-1 and TRBJ2-2; TCRdb picks TRBD2, but there is no DNA to check that call. The germline gives CDR1 LGHDT, CDR2 YNNKEL (reference sequence). The CDR3 runs to 16 residues. The CDR3 sequence is CASSRAGGPYTGELFF.

The chain joins TRBV24-1 to TRBJ2-4; with no DNA, the TCRdb D assignment of TRBD2 cannot be verified. Germline V lookup: CDR1 KGHDR, CDR2 SFDVKD. This CDR3 region has 11 residues. The CDR3 sequence: CATSDSGIQYF.

This chain joins TRBV29-1 and TRBJ2-2. Germline V gene sequence: CDR1 SQVTM, CDR2 ANQGSEA. The CDR3 spans 14 residues. The CDR3 sequence is CSARPSGMAGELFF.

This sequence joins TRBV9 and TRBJ2-3. Germline V gene data show CDR1 as SGDLS and CDR2 as YYNGEE. The CDR3 has 14 amino acids. The CDR3 spells CASSVGDSVDTQYF.

The rearrangement uses TRBV5-1 and TRBJ2-3. CDR3 length: 17 residues. Germline assignment: CDR1 SGHRS and CDR2 YFSETQ. The CDR3 region is CASSLRTADPSTDTQYF.

This chain connects TRBV3-1 to TRBJ2-1. The CDR3 contains 18 residues. CDR1 LGHDT and CDR2 YNNKEL come from the germline V gene (reference sequence). The CDR3: CASSQGPVSFVSYNEQFF.

V usage is TRBV30 and J usage is TRBJ2-4; TCRdb outputs TRBD1, but without DNA this stays unchecked. Germline CDR1 is GTSNPN and CDR2 is SVGIG (reference sequence). The CDR3 contains 15 residues. The CDR3 is CAWSVGGAGENIQYF.

The chain couples TRBV27 to TRBJ1-4; the TCRdb call, TRBD1, lacks DNA for checking. Germline values: CDR1 MNHEY, CDR2 SMNVEV (reference sequence). The CDR3 runs to 13 residues. CDR3 in amino acids: CASMDRINEKLFF.

This chain uses TRBV7-8 with TRBJ2-5; as DNA is missing, the TRBD1 call by TCRdb cannot be tested. The germline CDR1 and CDR2 sequences are SGHVS and FQNEAQ. The CDR3 runs to 15 residues. CDR3: CASSYWTGVGETQYF.

This chain links TRBV5-1 with TRBJ2-6. Germline CDR1 is SGHRS and CDR2 is YFSETQ. The CDR3 is 16 amino acids. CDR3 in amino acids: CASSLAGGSGANVLTF.

This sequence joins TRBV19 and TRBJ1-1. Germline CDR1 LNHDA, CDR2 SQIVND (reference sequence). This CDR3 contains 14 residues. The CDR3 loop reads CASSISVGYTEAFF.

The V gene is TRBV7-9, the J gene TRBJ2-5; TCRdb's D call of TRBD2 is untestable without DNA. This CDR3 is 17 amino acids long. Looked up from germline, CDR1 is SEHNR and CDR2 is FQNEAQ (reference sequence). CDR3 residues: CASSLPLAGGYQETQYF.

Here the CDR3 reads CSASTGNQPQHF. The J gene is TRBJ1-5, the V gene TRBV29-1; there is no DNA to check the TCRdb D call of TRBD1. The CDR3 runs 12 residues. CDR1 SQVTM and CDR2 ANQGSEA come from the germline V gene.